This T cell receptor beta chain emerged from a study of T cell changes during pregnancy in multiple sclerosis. The table came from immunoSEQ multiplex PCR; TCRdb's copy has only in-frame clones and leaves some out. The sample holds more than 80,000 clones, about 89% seen once. Germline V lookup: CDR1 MDHEN, CDR2 SYDVKM. The CDR3 runs to 14 residues. With V trimmed by 4 bases and J by 7 bases, 7 bases remained unmatched. The chain couples TRBV28 to TRBJ1-2; 9 bases agree with TRBD1. The material sequenced was peripheral blood, taken before pregnancy. The sequence derives from a female donor with multiple sclerosis, enrolled in a pregnancy study. CDR3 in DNA: TGTGCCAGCAGTTCGACCGGGACAGGGATTGGCTACACCTTC. The encoded protein is CASSSTGTGIGYTF.